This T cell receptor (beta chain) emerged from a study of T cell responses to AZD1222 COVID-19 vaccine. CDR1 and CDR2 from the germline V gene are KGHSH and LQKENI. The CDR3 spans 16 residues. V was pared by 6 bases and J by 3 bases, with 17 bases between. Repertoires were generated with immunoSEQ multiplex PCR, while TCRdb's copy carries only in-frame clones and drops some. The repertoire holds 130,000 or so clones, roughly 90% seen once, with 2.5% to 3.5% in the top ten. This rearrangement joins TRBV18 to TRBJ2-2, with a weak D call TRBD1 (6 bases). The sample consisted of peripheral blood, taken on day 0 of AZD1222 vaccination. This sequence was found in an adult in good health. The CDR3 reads CASSPQAGAYTGELFF. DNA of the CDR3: TGTGCCAGCTCGCCCCAGGCAGGGGCGTACACCGGGGAGCTGTTTTTT.